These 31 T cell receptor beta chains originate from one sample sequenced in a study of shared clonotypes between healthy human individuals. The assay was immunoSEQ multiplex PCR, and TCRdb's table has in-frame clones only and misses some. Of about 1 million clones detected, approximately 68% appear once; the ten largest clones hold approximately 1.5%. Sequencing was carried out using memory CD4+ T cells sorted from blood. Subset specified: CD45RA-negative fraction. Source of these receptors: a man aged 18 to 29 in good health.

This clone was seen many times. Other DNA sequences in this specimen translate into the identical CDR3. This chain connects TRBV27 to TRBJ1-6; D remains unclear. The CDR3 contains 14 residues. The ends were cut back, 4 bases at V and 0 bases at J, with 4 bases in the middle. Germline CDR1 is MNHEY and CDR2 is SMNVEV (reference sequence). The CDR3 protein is CASSSSSYNSPLHF. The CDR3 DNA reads TGTGCCAGCAGTTCAAGCTCCTATAATTCACCCCTCCACTTT.

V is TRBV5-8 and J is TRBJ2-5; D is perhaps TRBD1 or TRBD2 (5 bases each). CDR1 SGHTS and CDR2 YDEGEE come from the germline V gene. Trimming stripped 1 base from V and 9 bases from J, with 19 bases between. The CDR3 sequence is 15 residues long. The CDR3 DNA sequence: TGTGCCAGCAGCTTGACTTTTCCCGGGACCGGGTCCCAGTACTTC. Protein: CASSLTFPGTGSQYF.

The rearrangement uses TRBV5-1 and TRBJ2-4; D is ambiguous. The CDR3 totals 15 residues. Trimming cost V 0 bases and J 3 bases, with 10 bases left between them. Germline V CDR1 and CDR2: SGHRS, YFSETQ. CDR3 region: CASSLDTGDKNIQYF. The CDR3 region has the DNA TGCGCCAGCAGCTTGGATACGGGTGACAAAAACATTCAGTACTTC. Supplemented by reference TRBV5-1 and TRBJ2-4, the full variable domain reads KAGVTQTPRYLIKTRGQQVTLSCSPISGHRSVSWYQQTPGQGLQFLFEYFSETQRNKGNFPGRFSGRQFSNSRSEMNVSTLELGDSALYLCASSLDTGDKNIQYFGAGTRLSVL.

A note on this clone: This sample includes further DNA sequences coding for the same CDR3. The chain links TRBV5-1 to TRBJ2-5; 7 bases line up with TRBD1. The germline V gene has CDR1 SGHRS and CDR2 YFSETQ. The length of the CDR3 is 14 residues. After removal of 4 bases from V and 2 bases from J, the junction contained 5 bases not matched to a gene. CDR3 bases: TGCGCCAGCAGCCTGGGGACAGAACAAGAGACCCAGTACTTC. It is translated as CASSLGTEQETQYF. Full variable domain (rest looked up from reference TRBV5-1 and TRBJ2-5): KAGVTQTPRYLIKTRGQQVTLSCSPISGHRSVSWYQQTPGQGLQFLFEYFSETQRNKGNFPGRFSGRQFSNSRSEMNVSTLELGDSALYLCASSLGTEQETQYFGPGTRLLVL.

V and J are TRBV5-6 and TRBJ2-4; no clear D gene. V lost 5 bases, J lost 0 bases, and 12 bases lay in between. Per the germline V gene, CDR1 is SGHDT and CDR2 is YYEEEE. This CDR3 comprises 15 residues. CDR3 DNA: TGTGCCAGCAGTGTGATGGACCTAGCCAAAAACATTCAGTACTTC. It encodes CASSVMDLAKNIQYF. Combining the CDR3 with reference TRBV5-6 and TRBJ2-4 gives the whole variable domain DAGVTQSPTHLIKTRGQQVTLRCSPKSGHDTVSWYQQALGQGPQFIFQYYEEEERQRGNFPDRFSGHQFPNYSSELNVNALLLGDSALYLCASSVMDLAKNIQYFGAGTRLSVL.

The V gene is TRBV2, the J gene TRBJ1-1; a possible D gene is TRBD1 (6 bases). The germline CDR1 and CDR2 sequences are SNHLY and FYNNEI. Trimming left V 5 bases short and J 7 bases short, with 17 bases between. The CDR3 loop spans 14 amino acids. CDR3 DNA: TGTGCCAGCAGTCCCCAGGGGAGCGCGGGTGAAGCTTTCTTT. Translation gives CASSPQGSAGEAFF. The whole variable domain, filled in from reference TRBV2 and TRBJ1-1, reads EPEVTQTPSHQVTQMGQEVILRCVPISNHLYFYWYRQILGQKVEFLVSFYNNEISEKSEIFDDQFSVERPDGSNFTLKIRSTKLEDSAMYFCASSPQGSAGEAFFGQGTRLTVV.

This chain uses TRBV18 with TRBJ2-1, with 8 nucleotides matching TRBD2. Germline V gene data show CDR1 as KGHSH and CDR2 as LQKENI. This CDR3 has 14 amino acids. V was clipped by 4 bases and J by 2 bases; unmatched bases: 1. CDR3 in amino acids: CASSLSGTYNEQFF. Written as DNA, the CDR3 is TGTGCCAGCTCACTTAGCGGGACCTACAATGAGCAGTTCTTC. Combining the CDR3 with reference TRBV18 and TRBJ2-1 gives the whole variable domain NAGVMQNPRHLVRRRGQEARLRCSPMKGHSHVYWYRQLPEEGLKFMVYLQKENIIDESGMPKERFSAEFPKEGPSILRIQQVVRGDSAAYFCASSLSGTYNEQFFGPGTRLTVL.

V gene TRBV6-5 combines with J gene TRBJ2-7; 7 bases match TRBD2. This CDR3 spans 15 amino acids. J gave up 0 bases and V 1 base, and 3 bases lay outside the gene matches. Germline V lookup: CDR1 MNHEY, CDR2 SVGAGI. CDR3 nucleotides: TGTGCCAGCAGTTACTGGGGGGGGAGCTCCTACGAGCAGTACTTC. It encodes CASSYWGGSSYEQYF.

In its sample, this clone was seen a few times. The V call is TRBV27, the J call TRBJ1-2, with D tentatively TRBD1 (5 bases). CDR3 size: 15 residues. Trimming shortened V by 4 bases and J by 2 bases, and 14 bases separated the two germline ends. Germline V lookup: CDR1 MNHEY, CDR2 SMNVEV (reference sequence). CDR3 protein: CASSSPDRGNYGYTF. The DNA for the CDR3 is TGTGCCAGCAGTTCCCCTGATCGGGGGAACTATGGCTACACCTTC.

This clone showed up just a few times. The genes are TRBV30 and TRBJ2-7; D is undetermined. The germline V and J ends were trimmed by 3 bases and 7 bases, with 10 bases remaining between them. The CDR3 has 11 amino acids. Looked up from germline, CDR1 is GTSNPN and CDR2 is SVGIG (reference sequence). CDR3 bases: TGTGCCTGGAGCAGGAGTGGAGAGCAGTACTTC. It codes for CAWSRSGEQYF.

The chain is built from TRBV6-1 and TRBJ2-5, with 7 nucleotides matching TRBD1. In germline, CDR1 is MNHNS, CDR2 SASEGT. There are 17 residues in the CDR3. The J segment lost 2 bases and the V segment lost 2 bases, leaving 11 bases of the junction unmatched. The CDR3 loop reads CASSEYYWGTDQETQYF. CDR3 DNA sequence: TGTGCCAGCAGTGAATATTATTGGGGGACAGATCAAGAGACCCAGTACTTC.

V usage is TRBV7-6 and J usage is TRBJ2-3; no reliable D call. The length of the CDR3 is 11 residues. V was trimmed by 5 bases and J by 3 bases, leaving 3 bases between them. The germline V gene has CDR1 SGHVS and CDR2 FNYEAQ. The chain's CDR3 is CASSITDTQYF. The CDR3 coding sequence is TGTGCCAGCAGCATAACAGATACGCAGTATTTT.

CDR3: CASSLVQRNTEAFF. CDR3 coding DNA: TGTGCCAGCAGCTTGGTGCAGAGGAACACTGAAGCTTTCTTT. This rearrangement joins TRBV4-2 to TRBJ1-1, with no clear D. CDR3 length: 14 residues. V was cut by 5 bases and J by 1 base, with 11 bases left in between. Germline values: CDR1 LGHNA, CDR2 YNFKEQ.

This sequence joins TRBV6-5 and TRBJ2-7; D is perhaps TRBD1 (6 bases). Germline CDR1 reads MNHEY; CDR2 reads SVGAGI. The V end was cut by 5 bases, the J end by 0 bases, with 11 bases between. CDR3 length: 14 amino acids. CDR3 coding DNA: TGTGCCAGCAGTCGAAACAGGGACTCCTACGAGCAGTACTTC. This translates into CASSRNRDSYEQYF.

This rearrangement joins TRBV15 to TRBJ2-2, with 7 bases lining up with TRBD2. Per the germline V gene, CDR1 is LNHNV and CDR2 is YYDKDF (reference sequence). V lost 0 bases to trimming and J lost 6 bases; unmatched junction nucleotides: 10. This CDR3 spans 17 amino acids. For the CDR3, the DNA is TGTGCCACCAGCAGAGATAGAGAGGGAGGGCCGCCCGGGGAGCTGTTTTTT. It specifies CATSRDREGGPPGELFF.

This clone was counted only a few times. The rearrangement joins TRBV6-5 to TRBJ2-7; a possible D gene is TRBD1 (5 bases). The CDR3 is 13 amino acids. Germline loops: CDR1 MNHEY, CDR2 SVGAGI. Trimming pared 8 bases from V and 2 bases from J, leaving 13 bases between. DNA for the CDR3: TGTGCCAGCGGAAGGACAAACACCTACGAGCAGTACTTC. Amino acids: CASGRTNTYEQYF.

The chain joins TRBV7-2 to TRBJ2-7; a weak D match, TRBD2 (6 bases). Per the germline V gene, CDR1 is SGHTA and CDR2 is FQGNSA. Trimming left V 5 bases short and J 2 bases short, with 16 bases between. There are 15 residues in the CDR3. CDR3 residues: CASSHPGSPPYEQYF. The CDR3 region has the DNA TGTGCCAGCAGCCACCCCGGGAGCCCCCCCTACGAGCAGTACTTC. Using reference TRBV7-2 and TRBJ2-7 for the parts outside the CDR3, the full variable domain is GAGVSQSPSNKVTEKGKDVELRCDPISGHTALYWYRQSLGQGLEFLIYFQGNSAPDKSGLPSDRFSAERTGGSVSTLTIQRTQQEDSAVYLCASSHPGSPPYEQYFGPGTRLTVT.

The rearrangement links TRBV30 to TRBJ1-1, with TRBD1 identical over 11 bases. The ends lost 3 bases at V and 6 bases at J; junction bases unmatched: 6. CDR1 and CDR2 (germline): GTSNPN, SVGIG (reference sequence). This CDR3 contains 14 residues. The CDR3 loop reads CAWRDRGRGPEAFF. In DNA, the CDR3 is TGTGCCTGGAGGGACAGGGGGCGAGGCCCTGAAGCTTTCTTT. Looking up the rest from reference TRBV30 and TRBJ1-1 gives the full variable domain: SQTIHQWPATLVQPVGSPLSLECTVEGTSNPNLYWYRQAAGRGLQLLFYSVGIGQISSEVPQNLSASRPQDRQFILSSKKLLLSDSGFYLCAWRDRGRGPEAFFGQGTRLTVV.

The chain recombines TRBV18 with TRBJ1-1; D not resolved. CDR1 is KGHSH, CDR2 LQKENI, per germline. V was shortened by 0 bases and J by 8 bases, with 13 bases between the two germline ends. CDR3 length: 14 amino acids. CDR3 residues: CASSPPGRWLEAFF. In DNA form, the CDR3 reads TGTGCCAGCTCACCACCGGGCAGATGGCTAGAAGCTTTCTTT.

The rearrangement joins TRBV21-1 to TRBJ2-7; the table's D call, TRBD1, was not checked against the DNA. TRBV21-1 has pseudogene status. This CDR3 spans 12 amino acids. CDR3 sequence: CASSSDSHEQYF. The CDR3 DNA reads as TGTGCCAGCAGCAGCGACAGCCACGAGCAGTACTTC.

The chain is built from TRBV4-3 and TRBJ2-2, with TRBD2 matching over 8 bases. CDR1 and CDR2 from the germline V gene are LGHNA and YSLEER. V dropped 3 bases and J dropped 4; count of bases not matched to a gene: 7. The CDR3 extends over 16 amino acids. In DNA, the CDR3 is TGCGCCAGCAGCCAGGGAGTAGCGGGGTCCACCGGGGAGCTGTTTTTT. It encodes CASSQGVAGSTGELFF.

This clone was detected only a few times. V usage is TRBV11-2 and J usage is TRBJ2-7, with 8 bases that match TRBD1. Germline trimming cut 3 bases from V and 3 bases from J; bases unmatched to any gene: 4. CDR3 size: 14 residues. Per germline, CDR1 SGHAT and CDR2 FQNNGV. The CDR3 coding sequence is TGTGCCAGCAGCTTGTACAGGGGGGTCTACGAGCAGTACTTC. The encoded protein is CASSLYRGVYEQYF.

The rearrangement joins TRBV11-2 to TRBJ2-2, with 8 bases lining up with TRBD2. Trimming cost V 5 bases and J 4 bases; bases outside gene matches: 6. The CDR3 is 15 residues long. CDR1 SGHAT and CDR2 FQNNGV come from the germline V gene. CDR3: CASSPGGGRTGELFF. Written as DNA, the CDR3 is TGTGCCAGCAGCCCCGGGGGGGGACGCACCGGGGAGCTGTTTTTT.

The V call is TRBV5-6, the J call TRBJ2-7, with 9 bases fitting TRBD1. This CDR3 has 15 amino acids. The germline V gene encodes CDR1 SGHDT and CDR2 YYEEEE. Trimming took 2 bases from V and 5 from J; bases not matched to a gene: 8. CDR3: CASSFTGGKGNEQYF. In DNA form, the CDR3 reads TGTGCCAGCAGCTTTACAGGGGGCAAGGGAAACGAGCAGTACTTC.

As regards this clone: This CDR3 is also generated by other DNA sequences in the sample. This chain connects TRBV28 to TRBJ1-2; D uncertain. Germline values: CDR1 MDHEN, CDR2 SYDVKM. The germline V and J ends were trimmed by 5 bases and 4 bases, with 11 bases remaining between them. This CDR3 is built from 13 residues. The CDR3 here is CASSPPAVYGYTF. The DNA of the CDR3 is TGTGCCAGCAGTCCCCCTGCTGTCTATGGCTACACCTTC.

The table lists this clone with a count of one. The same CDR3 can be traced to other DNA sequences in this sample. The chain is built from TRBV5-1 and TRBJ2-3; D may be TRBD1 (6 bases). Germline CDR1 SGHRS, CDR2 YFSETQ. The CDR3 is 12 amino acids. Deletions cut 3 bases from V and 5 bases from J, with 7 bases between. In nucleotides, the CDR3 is TGCGCCAGCAGCTCACAGGGAGATACGCAGTATTTT. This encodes CASSSQGDTQYF.

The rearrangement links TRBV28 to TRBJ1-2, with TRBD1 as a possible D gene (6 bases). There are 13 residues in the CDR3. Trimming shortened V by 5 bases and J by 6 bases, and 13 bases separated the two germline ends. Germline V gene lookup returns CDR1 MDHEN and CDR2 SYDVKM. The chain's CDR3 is CASSDPTGNGYTF. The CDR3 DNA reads TGTGCCAGCAGTGATCCCACAGGGAATGGCTACACCTTC.

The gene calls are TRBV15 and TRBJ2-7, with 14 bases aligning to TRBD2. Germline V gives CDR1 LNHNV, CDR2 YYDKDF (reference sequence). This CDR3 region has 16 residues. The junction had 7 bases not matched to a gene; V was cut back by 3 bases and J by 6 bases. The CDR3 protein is CATSRAPGLAGVEQYF. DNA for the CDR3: TGTGCCACCAGCAGGGCCCCGGGACTAGCGGGAGTCGAGCAGTACTTC.

CDR3 protein: CASSGPKWGETQYF. The CDR3 nucleotides are TGTGCCAGCAGTGGCCCTAAATGGGGGGAGACCCAGTACTTC. This chain connects TRBV2 to TRBJ2-5; perhaps D is TRBD1 or TRBD2 (5 bases each). Looked up from germline, CDR1 is SNHLY and CDR2 is FYNNEI. The germline V and J ends were trimmed by 4 bases and 5 bases, with 14 bases remaining between them. The CDR3 spans 14 residues. The whole variable domain, remainder taken from reference TRBV2 and TRBJ2-5, is EPEVTQTPSHQVTQMGQEVILRCVPISNHLYFYWYRQILGQKVEFLVSFYNNEISEKSEIFDDQFSVERPDGSNFTLKIRSTKLEDSAMYFCASSGPKWGETQYFGPGTRLLVL.

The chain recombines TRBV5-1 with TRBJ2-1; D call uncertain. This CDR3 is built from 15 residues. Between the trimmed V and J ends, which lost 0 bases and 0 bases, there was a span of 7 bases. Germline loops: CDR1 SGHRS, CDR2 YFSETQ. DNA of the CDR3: TGCGCCAGCAGCTTGGACGGGCCCTCCTACAATGAGCAGTTCTTC. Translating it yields CASSLDGPSYNEQFF. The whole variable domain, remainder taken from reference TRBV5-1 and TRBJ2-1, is KAGVTQTPRYLIKTRGQQVTLSCSPISGHRSVSWYQQTPGQGLQFLFEYFSETQRNKGNFPGRFSGRQFSNSRSEMNVSTLELGDSALYLCASSLDGPSYNEQFFGPGTRLTVL.

CDR3 in amino acids: CAWRRYNRGDDAEAFF. The CDR3 DNA follows: TGTGCCTGGAGAAGATATAACAGAGGGGATGACGCTGAAGCTTTCTTT. The chain joins TRBV30 to TRBJ1-1; a weak D match, TRBD1 (5 bases). The length of the CDR3 is 16 residues. CDR1 is GTSNPN, CDR2 SVGIG, per germline (reference sequence). The germline V and J ends were trimmed by 3 bases and 6 bases, with 23 bases remaining between them.